The 2 T cell receptor beta chains below come from one sample, sequenced in a study of T cell clonality in common variable immunodeficiency. This table comes from immunoSEQ multiplex PCR, and its TCRdb copy is limited to in-frame clones, with some not included. The table lists roughly 30,000 clones, with no singletons. The study's findings and limits: In common variable immunodeficiency, TCR beta chains reportedly carried fewer deletions and N-nucleotide insertions.

No antigen has been identified for these receptors. The sample consisted of peripheral blood mononuclear cells. The receptors derive from a human donor with common variable immunodeficiency.

Details on this clone: Coverage ceases 3 residues before the CDR3 finishes, and the germline J gene fills in the end. This rearrangement joins TRBV14 to TRBJ2-7; TRBD1 aligns across 8 bases. CDR3 length: 16 amino acids. V gave up 2 bases and J gave up 1 base; unmatched junction bases: 7. The germline V gene has CDR1 SGHDN and CDR2 FVKESK. The chain's CDR3 is CASSQKDRVGSYEQYF. Incomplete CDR3 DNA: TGTGCCAGCAGCCAAAAGGACAGGGTAGGATCCTACGAG.

There are many counts of this clone. Read data end 3 residues before the CDR3 end; the end is taken from the germline J gene. J is TRBJ1-4 and V is TRBV6-2 or TRBV6-3, with TRBD1 identical over 10 bases. Germline values: CDR1 MNHEY, CDR2 SVGEGT. With 6 bases clipped from V and 8 bases from J, the junction kept 6 bases outside the gene matches. CDR3 length equals 14 residues. Partial CDR3 DNA: TGTGCCAGCAGGAGGGGACAGGGGAAGGAAAAA. It yields the protein CASRRGQGKEK. The entire CDR3 sequence reads CASRRGQGKEKLFF.